There are many counts of the clone carrying this T cell receptor beta chain. Its antigen is not known. Germline V gives CDR1 SGDLS, CDR2 YYNGEE. CDR3 size: 15 residues. V shed 4 bases and J shed 4 bases, with 15 bases lying between them. This specimen belongs to a study of T cells after yellow fever vaccination. About the study: Fractions of limited cellularity were prepared by means of SMART-Seq v4 Ultra Low Input. Study observations and caveats: Post-booster repertoires contained most primary-vaccination clones again (roughly 96% CD4, around 89% CD8). FACS-sorted repertoires could contain abundant clonotypes contaminating from the bulk population.

TCRdb re-derived calls from the 5' RACE reads in MiXCR, one entry per CDR3 protein. The sample carries 250,000 to 400,000 distinct CDR3 sequences, roughly 3.9% recorded once. The chain has TRBV9 and TRBJ2-1; TRBD1 is a possible D gene (6 bases). Sequencing was performed on PBMCs, taken 5 days after the yellow fever booster vaccination. The TCR sequence derives from a man aged 18 to 30 who received the YFV17D yellow fever vaccine. In DNA, the CDR3 is TGTGCCAGCAGCTCGACCGGGACACCATACAATGAGCAGTTCTTC. This translates into CASSSTGTPYNEQFF.